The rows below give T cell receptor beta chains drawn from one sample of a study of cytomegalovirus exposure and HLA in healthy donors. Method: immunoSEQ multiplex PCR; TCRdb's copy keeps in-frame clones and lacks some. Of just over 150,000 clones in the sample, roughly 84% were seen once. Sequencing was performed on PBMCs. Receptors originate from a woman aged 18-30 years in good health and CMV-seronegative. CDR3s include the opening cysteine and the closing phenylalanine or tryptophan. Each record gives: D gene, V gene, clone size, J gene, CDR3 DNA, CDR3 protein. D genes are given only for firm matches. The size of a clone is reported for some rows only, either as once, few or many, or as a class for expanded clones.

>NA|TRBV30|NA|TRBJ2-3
TGTGCCTGGACCAGGGTAATGACAGATACGCAGTATTTT
CAWTRVMTDTQYF
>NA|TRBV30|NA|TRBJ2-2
TGTGCCTGGTCGGGACTCACCACCGGGGAGCTGTTTTTT
CAWSGLTTGELFF
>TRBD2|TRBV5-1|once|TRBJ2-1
TGCGCCAGCAGCCCCGCTAGCGGGAGGGACTCCTACAATGAGCAGTTCTTC
CASSPASGRDSYNEQFF
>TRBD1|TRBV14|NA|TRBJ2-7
TGTGCCAGCAGCCAACGTTCGAGACAGGGGTACGAGCAGTACTTC
CASSQRSRQGYEQYF
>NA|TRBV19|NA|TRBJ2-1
TGTGCCAGTAGTATAGGGGGGCGCATCAACCCAGCTGAGCAGTTCTTC
CASSIGGRINPAEQFF
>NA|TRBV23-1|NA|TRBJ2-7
TGCGCCAGCAGTCCTACCCGCTACAGGGAGAGTATAGTCTACGAGCAGTACTTC
CASSPTRYRESIVYEQYF
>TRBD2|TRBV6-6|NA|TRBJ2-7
TGTGCCAGCAGTAACGGAGCGGGGGGGCCTCAAGGGCAGTACTTC
CASSNGAGGPQGQYF
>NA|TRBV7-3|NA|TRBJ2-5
TGTGCCAGCAGCCTACGTCCCGTCCGAGAGACCCAGTACTTC
CASSLRPVRETQYF
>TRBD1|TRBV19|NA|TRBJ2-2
TGTGCCAGTAGTAAGATGGGACAGAATACCGGGGAGCTGTTTTTT
CASSKMGQNTGELFF
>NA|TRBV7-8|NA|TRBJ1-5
TGTGCCAGCAGCCCATCCTCCCGGGATCAGCCCCAGCATTTT
CASSPSSRDQPQHF
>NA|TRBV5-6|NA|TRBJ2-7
TGTGCCAGCAGCTTATTGGAGGGATCCTACGAGCAGTACTTC
CASSLLEGSYEQYF
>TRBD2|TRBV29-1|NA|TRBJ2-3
TGCAGCGTTGAAGATTGGCCTAGCGGGGGCTGGAATACGCAGTATTTT
CSVEDWPSGGWNTQYF
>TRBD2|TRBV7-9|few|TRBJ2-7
TGTGCCAGCAGCTGGGGAACTCCTAGCGGGTTCTCCTACGAGCAGTACTTC
CASSWGTPSGFSYEQYF
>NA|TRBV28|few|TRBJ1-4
TGTGCCAGCACCCGTACAGGTTTGGCTAATGAAAAACTGTTTTTT
CASTRTGLANEKLFF
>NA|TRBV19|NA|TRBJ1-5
TGTGCCAGTAGTATCCTAACCAGGGTCAATCAGCCCCAGCATTTT
CASSILTRVNQPQHF
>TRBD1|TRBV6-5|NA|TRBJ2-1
TGTGCCAGCAGTCGGACAGGGGGTGCCTGGAATGAGCAGTTCTTC
CASSRTGGAWNEQFF
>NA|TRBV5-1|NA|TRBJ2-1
TGCGCCAGCAGCACTAGAGGGAACAATGAGCAGTTCTTC
CASSTRGNNEQFF
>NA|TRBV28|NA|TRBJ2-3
TGTGCCAGCCTGGGACGGAGGGGAGATACGCAGTATTTT
CASLGRRGDTQYF
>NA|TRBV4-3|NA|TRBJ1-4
TGCGCCAGTTCCGGGGGGCCGGGTAATGAAAAACTGTTTTTT
CASSGGPGNEKLFF
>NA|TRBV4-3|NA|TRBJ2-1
TGCGCCAGCAGCCTAAACAGGGGCCTAGCGCCCCAGGGGCAGTTCTTC
CASSLNRGLAPQGQFF
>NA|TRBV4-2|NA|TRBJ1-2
TGTGCCAGCAGCCAAGAGGGGGGTAGGGGTGGAGAATTGAACTATGGCTACACCTTC
CASSQEGGRGGELNYGYTF
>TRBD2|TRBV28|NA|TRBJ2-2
TGTGCCAGCAGTCTGACTAGCGGGGGGCCCCCCGGGGAGCTGTTTTTT
CASSLTSGGPPGELFF
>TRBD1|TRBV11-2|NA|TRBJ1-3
TGTGCCAGCAGCTCACTCGACAGGGTAGCTAGTTATTTT
CASSSLDRVASYF
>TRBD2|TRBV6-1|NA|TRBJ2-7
TGTGCCAGCAGTGAAGCGCCCCTGGGGTCGGGGGGCTACGAGCAGTACTTC
CASSEAPLGSGGYEQYF
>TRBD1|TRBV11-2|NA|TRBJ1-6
TGTGCCAGCAGCAAACAGGGACAGGTTAATTCACCCCTCCACTTT
CASSKQGQVNSPLHF
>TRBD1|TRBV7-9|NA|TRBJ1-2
TGTGCCAGCAGCCGGACAGGGAACGAGTGTGGCTACACCTTC
CASSRTGNECGYTF
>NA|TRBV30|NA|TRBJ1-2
TGTGCCTGGAGTGCAGGGCCCTATGGCTACACCTTC
CAWSAGPYGYTF
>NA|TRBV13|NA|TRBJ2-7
TGTGCCAGCAGCTTAGGCCTACGGGGATACGAGCAGTACTTC
CASSLGLRGYEQYF
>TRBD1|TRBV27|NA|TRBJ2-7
TGTGCCAGCAGTCAATTGACAGGGGCCCACGAGCAGTACTTC
CASSQLTGAHEQYF
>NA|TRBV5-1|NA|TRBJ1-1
TGCGCCAGCAGCCCGCCGGGGGGCGGCACTGAAGCTTTCTTT
CASSPPGGGTEAFF
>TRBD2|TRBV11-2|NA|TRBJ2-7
TGTGCCAGCAGCTCCTGGGTAGCGGGGGGGTACGAGCAGTACTTC
CASSSWVAGGYEQYF
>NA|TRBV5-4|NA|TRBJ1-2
TGTGCCAGCAGCTCCGGGGGAATATATGGCTACACCTTC
CASSSGGIYGYTF
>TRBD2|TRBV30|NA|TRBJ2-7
TGTGCCCACGGCAAGGGGAGCGGACTAGCGGGCCAAATCGAGCAGTACTTC
CAHGKGSGLAGQIEQYF
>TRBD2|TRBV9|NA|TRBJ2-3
TGCGCCAGCAGCGCGGGACTAGCGTCTAGCACAGATACGCAGTATTTT
CASSAGLASSTDTQYF
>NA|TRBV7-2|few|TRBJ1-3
TGTGCCAGCAGCTTAGCGCGTAGCACCATATATTTT
CASSLARSTIYF
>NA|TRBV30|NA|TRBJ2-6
TGTGCCTGGACCTTCACAGGGTACTCTGGGGCCAACGTCCTGACTTTC
CAWTFTGYSGANVLTF
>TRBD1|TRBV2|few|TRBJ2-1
TGTGCCAGCAGTGAGGGGACAGGGACCTACAATGAGCAGTTCTTC
CASSEGTGTYNEQFF
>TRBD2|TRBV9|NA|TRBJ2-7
TGTGCCAGCAGCCCCACCGGGACTAGCGGGGGCCGCACCTACGAGCAGTACTTC
CASSPTGTSGGRTYEQYF
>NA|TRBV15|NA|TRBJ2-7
TGTGCCACCAGTACCTATGGGGGCGGCTCCTACGAGCAGTACTTC
CATSTYGGGSYEQYF
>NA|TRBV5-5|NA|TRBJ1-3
TGTGCCAGCAGCTTGGCTCCAGGGGCTGGAAACACCATATATTTT
CASSLAPGAGNTIYF
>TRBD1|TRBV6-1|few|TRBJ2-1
TGTGCCAGCAGTGTGACAGGGGCCAGCTCCTACAATGAGCAGTTCTTC
CASSVTGASSYNEQFF
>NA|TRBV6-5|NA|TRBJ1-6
TGTGCCAGCAAGGAGGGAAGCTCCTATAATTCACCCCTCCACTTT
CASKEGSSYNSPLHF
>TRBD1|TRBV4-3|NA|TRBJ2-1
TGCGCCAGCAGCCAAATGGGACAGACCTTTGAGCAGTTCTTC
CASSQMGQTFEQFF
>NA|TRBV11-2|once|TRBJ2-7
TGTGCCAGCAGCTTAGAAGCAGGGTACGAGCAGTACTTC
CASSLEAGYEQYF
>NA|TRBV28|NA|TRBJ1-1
TGTGCCAGCAGTTTATTGGGGGGGGACACTGAAGCTTTCTTT
CASSLLGGDTEAFF
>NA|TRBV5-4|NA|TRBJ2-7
TGTGCCAGCAGCTTAGGGGCGGGACCTACCTACGAGCAGTACTTC
CASSLGAGPTYEQYF
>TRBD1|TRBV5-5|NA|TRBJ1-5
TGTGCCAGCAGCTGGGAAGGGCAGGGGGGTCAGCCCCAGCATTTT
CASSWEGQGGQPQHF